This T cell receptor beta chain was documented in a study of blood T cells in healthy people across ages. Study-level information: Template switching recovered approximately one barcoded beta molecule for every two T cells. Whole-study findings and limits: Fewer expanded clones and more diversity marked long-lived versus aged donors.

With respect to this clonotype: The antigen is not known.

With 4 bases removed from V and 7 bases from J, the gap between germline ends came to 4 bases. This CDR3 has 10 amino acids. Looked up from germline, CDR1 is SQVTM and CDR2 is ANQGSEA. A second PCR, run for roughly 7 to 11 cycles, used a sample-barcoded 5' primer plus a J-beta primer mix. Via MiXCR, TCRdb re-called the 5' RACE reads, giving one row per CDR3 protein. The sample lists over 1,300,000 distinct CDR3 sequences; approximately 60% were seen once. The V call is TRBV29-1, the J call TRBJ2-2; D is ambiguous. Sequencing was done on a sample of blood. The TCR sequence derives from a man aged 18 to 30 in good health. DNA of the CDR3: TGCAGCGTTGGGGTCGGGGAGCTGTTTTTT. This codes for CSVGVGELFF.